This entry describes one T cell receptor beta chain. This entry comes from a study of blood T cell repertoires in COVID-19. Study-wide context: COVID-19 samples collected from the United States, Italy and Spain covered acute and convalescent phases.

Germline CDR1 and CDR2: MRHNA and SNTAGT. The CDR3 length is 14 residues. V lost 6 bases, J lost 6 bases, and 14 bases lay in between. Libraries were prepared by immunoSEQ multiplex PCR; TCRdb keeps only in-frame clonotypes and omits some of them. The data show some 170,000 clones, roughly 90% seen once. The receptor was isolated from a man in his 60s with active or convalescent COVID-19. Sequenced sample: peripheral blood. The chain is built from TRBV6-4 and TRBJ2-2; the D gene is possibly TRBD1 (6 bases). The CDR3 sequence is CASSGTRGAGELFF. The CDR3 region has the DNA TGTGCCAGCAGCGGGACCAGGGGAGCCGGGGAGCTGTTTTTT.